This TCR beta chain came from a study of shared clonotypes between healthy human individuals. Overall study context: Each donor contributed plates that comprised three CD4 naive, three CD4 memory, two CD8 naive and one CD8 memory. General observations from the study: Richness estimates generally favored naive over memory subsets. Sorted-subset sequencing was shown by rarefaction to be incomplete despite large depth.

About this clone itself: Its antigen remains unknown.

V trimming: 4 bases; J trimming: 1 base; junction bases outside the gene matches: 4. Per the germline V gene, CDR1 is SGHKS and CDR2 is YYEKEE (reference sequence). The CDR3 runs to 15 residues. A deep-level run was used for the assay. Sequenced by immunoSEQ multiplex PCR; TCRdb stores in-frame clones only, minus some. The sample includes 950,000 to 1,300,000 clones, around 75% of them seen just once. The TCR originated in a man in his late teens or twenties in good health. The chain uses TRBV5-5 and TRBJ2-1; 8 bases match TRBD1. Material: memory CD4+ T cells sorted from blood. Subset indicated: CD45RA-negative fraction. The CDR3 is CASSIGQGSYNEQFF. CDR3 nucleotides: TGTGCCAGCAGCATCGGACAGGGTTCCTACAATGAGCAGTTCTTC. The full variable domain, completed using reference TRBV5-5 and TRBJ2-1, is DAGVTQSPTHLIKTRGQQVTLRCSPISGHKSVSWYQQVLGQGPQFIFQYYEKEERGRGNFPDRFSARQFPNYSSELNVNALLLGDSALYLCASSIGQGSYNEQFFGPGTRLTVL.